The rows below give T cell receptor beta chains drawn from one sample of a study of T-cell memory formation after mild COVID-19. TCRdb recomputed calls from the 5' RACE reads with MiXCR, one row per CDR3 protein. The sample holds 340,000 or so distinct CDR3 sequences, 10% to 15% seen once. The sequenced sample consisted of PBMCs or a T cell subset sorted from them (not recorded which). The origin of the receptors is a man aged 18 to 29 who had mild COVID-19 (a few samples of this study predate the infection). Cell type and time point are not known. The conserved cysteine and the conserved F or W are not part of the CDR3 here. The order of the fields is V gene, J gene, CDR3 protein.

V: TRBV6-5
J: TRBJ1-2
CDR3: ASRRTGGDYGYT

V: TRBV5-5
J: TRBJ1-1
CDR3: ASSSPGGRNTEAF

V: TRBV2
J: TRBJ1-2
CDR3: ARSDTNGGDGYT

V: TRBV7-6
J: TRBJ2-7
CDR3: ASSSSRATSTYEQY

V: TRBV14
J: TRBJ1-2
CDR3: ASSLGTAANYGYT

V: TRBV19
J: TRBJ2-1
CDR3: ASSIRAWGSSYNEQF

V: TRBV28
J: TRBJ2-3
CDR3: ASSSPPGAGTDTQY

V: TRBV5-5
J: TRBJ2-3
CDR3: ASSLAGLYTDTQY

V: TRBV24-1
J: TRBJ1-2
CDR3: ATSDGGYGYT

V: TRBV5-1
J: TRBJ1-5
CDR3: ASRLELGQPQH

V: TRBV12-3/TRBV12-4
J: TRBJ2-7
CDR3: ASRLSGSDEQY

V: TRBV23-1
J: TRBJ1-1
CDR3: ASGGMNTEAF

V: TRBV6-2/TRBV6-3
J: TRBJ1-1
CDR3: ASRRTQNTEAF

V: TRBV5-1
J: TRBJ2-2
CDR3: ASSLGARPGTGELF

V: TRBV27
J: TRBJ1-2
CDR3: ASSLSTPTGAGYT

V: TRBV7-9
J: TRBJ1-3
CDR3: ASSPTGVPSGNTIY

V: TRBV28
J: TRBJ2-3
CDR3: ASSLWGGDTQY

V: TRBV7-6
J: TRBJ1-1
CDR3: ASSFGTNIDAEAF

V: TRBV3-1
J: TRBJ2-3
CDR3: ASSTVGDTQY

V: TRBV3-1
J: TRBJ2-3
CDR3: ASSRLLRGTSTDTQY

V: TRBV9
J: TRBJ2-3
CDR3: ASSPGGSLPDTQY

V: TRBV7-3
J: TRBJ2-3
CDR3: ASSPVGGSTDTQY

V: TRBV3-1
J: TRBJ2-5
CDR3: ASSQAPSRVETQY

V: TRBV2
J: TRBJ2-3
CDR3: ARLRPPIGSTDTQY

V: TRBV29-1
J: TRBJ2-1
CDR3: SVGPGLAGTNEQF

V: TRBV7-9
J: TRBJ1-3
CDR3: ASSSSGRNSSGNTIY

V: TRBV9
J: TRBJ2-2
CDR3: ASSGLAGGELF

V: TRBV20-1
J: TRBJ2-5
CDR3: SATQGGDQY

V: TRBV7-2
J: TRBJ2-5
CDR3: ASSLASRGGETQY

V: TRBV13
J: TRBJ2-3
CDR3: ASSWTGQGGTDTQY

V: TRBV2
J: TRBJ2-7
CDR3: ASSLGGGEQY

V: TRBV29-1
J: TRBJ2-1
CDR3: SVDQGRREINEQF

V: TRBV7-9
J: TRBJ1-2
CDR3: ASSLEAVYGYT

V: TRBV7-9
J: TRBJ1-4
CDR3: ASSFGPGGNEKLF

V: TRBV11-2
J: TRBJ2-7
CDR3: ASSLGLGADYEQY

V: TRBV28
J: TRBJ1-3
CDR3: ASSFVNTIY

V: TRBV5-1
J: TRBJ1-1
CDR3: ASSFSTGMNTEAF

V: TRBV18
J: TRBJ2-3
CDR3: ASSPNAYTDTQY

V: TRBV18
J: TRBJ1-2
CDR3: ASSPSFYRGQGGYT